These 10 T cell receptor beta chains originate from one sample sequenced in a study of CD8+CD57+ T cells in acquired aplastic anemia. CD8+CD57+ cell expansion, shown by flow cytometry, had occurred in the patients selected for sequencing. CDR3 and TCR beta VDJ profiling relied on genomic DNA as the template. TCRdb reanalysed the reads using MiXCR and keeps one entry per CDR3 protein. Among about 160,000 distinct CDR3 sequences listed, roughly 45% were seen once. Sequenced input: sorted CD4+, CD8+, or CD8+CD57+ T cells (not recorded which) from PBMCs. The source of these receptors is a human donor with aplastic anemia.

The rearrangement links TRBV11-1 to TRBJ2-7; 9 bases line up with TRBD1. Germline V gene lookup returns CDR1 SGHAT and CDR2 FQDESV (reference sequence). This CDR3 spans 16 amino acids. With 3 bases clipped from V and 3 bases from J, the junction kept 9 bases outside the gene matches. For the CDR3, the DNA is TGTGCCAGCAGCTTCGCGAACACGGGACAGGGCTACGAGCAGTACGTC. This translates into CASSFANTGQGYEQYV.

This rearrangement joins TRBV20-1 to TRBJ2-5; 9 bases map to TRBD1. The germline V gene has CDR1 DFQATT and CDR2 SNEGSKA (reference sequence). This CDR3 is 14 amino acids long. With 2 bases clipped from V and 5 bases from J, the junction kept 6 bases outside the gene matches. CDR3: CSARRGTGRETQYF. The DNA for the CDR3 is TGCAGTGCTAGAAGAGGGACAGGGCGGGAGACCCAGTACTTC.

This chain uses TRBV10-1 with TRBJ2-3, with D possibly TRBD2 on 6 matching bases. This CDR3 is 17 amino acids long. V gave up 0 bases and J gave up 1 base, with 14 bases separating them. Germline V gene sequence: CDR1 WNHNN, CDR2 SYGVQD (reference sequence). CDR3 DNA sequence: TGCGCCAGCAGTGAGTCGGGCGGGGCTAGCCGCACAGATACGCAGTATTTT. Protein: CASSESGGASRTDTQYF.

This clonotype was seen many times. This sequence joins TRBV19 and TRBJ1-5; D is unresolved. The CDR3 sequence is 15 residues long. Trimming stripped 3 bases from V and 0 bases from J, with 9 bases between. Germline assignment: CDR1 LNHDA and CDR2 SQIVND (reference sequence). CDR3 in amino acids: CASSMDNNSNQPQHF. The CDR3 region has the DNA TGTGCCAGTAGTATGGATAACAATAGCAATCAGCCCCAGCATTTT.

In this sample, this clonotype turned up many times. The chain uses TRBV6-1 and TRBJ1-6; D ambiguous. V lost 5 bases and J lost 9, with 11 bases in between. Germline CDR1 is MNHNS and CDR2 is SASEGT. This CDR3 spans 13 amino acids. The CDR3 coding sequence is TGTGCCAGCAGTCCAAATGACTTTTCACCCCTCCACTTT. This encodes CASSPNDFSPLHF.

The CDR3 protein is CSVQTGTRGANTDTQYF. The DNA of the CDR3 is TGCAGCGTTCAGACCGGGACTCGGGGGGCAAACACAGATACGCAGTATTTT. This chain joins TRBV29-1 and TRBJ2-3; maybe TRBD2 (7 bases). The germline V gene has CDR1 SQVTM and CDR2 ANQGSEA. V lost 5 bases and J lost 2, with 23 bases in between. The CDR3 contains 17 residues.

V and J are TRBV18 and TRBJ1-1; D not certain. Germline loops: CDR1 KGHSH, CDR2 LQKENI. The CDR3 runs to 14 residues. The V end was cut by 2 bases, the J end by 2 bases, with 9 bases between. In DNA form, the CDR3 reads TGTGCCAGCTCACCAAACCGGATTAACACTGAAGCTTTCTTT. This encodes CASSPNRINTEAFF.

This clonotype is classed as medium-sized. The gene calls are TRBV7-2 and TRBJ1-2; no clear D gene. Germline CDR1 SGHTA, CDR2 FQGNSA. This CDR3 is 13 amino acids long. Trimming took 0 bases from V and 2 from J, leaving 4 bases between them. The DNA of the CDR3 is TGTGCCAGCAGCTTAGCAGTCAACTATGGCTACACCTTC. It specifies CASSLAVNYGYTF.

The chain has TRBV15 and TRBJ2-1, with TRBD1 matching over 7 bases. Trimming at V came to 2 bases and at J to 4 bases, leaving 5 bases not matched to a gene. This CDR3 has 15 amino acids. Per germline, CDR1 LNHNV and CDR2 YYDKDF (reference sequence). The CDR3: CATSRKGTAYNEQFF. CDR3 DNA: TGTGCCACCAGCAGAAAAGGGACAGCTTACAATGAGCAGTTCTTC.

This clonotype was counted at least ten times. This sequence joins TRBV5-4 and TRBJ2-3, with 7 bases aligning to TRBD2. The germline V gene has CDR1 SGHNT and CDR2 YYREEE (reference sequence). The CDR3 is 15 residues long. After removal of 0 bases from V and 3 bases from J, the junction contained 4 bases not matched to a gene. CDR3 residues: CASSLVAGDTDTQYF. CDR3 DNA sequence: TGTGCCAGCAGCTTGGTGGCGGGGGATACAGATACGCAGTATTTT.